Listed below are T cell receptor beta chains from one sample, sequenced in a study of T cell responses to AZD1222 COVID-19 vaccine. Method: immunoSEQ multiplex PCR; TCRdb's copy keeps in-frame clones and lacks some. The data hold fewer than 250,000 clones, with 80% to 95% observed a single time. Here the sequenced sample was peripheral blood, taken on day 0 of AZD1222 vaccination. Source of these receptors: an adult in good health. The CDR3 runs from the conserved cysteine through the conserved F or W. A D gene is named only where the DNA matches it firmly. Size is stated for part of the rows, as once, few or many counts, or as a class when the clone is expanded.

CDR3aa: CASSAEDRSNSPLHF; CDR3nt: TGTGCCAGCAGCGCGGAGGACAGGTCGAATTCACCCCTCCACTTT; j_gene: TRBJ1-6; d_gene: TRBD1; len: 15; v_gene: TRBV28; abundance: .
CDR3aa: CASSVTPGRNYGYTF; CDR3nt: TGTGCCAGCAGCGTAACCCCGGGACGGAACTATGGCTACACCTTC; j_gene: TRBJ1-2; d_gene: .; len: 15; v_gene: TRBV9; abundance: .
CDR3aa: CASSTRTGYTEAFF; CDR3nt: TGTGCCAGCAGCACCCGGACAGGATACACTGAAGCTTTCTTT; j_gene: TRBJ1-1; d_gene: TRBD1; len: 14; v_gene: TRBV7-9; abundance: .
CDR3aa: CASSLIDRLNYGYTF; CDR3nt: TGTGCCAGCAGTTTAATTGACAGGCTTAACTATGGCTACACCTTC; j_gene: TRBJ1-2; d_gene: .; len: 15; v_gene: TRBV28; abundance: .
CDR3aa: CASSLPGLSGNTIYF; CDR3nt: TGTGCCAGCAGTTTGCCAGGACTCTCTGGAAACACCATATATTTT; j_gene: TRBJ1-3; d_gene: .; len: 15; v_gene: TRBV28; abundance: .
CDR3aa: CASSQGGPVEQYF; CDR3nt: TGTGCCAGCAGCCAGGGGGGGCCTGTCGAGCAGTACTTC; j_gene: TRBJ2-7; d_gene: .; len: 13; v_gene: TRBV28; abundance: .
CDR3aa: CASSHDRVLRAFF; CDR3nt: TGTGCCAGCAGTCACGACAGGGTCCTTAGGGCTTTCTTT; j_gene: TRBJ1-1; d_gene: TRBD1; len: 13; v_gene: TRBV6-5; abundance: .
CDR3aa: CASSKDRQSYEQYF; CDR3nt: TGTGCCAGCAGCAAGGACAGGCAGTCCTACGAGCAGTACTTC; j_gene: TRBJ2-7; d_gene: TRBD1; len: 14; v_gene: TRBV7-3; abundance: .
CDR3aa: CASSDLASNAPLHF; CDR3nt: TGTGCCAGCAGTGACCTCGCCAGCAATGCGCCCCTCCACTTT; j_gene: TRBJ1-6; d_gene: .; len: 14; v_gene: TRBV6-1; abundance: .
CDR3aa: CASSQPSLRGDEQFF; CDR3nt: TGTGCCAGCAGCCAACCTAGTTTGAGGGGGGATGAGCAGTTCTTC; j_gene: TRBJ2-1; d_gene: .; len: 15; v_gene: TRBV4-2; abundance: .
CDR3aa: CASSRETSGGYNEQFF; CDR3nt: TGCGCCAGCAGCCGAGAAACTAGCGGGGGGTACAATGAGCAGTTCTTC; j_gene: TRBJ2-1; d_gene: TRBD2; len: 16; v_gene: TRBV4-3; abundance: few
CDR3aa: CASSKGDSNQPQHF; CDR3nt: TGTGCCAGCAGCAAGGGGGATAGCAATCAGCCCCAGCATTTT; j_gene: TRBJ1-5; d_gene: .; len: 14; v_gene: TRBV3-1/TRBV3-2; abundance: .
CDR3aa: CASSQPTGTGTGNTIYF; CDR3nt: TGTGCCAGCAGCCAACCAACCGGGACAGGGACTGGAAACACCATATATTTT; j_gene: TRBJ1-3; d_gene: TRBD1; len: 17; v_gene: TRBV4-2; abundance: once
CDR3aa: CASSLTGPTNTGELFF; CDR3nt: TGTGCCAGCAGCTTGACAGGGCCCACCAACACCGGGGAGCTGTTTTTT; j_gene: TRBJ2-2; d_gene: TRBD1; len: 16; v_gene: TRBV7-2; abundance: .
CDR3aa: CASGGTYEKLFF; CDR3nt: TGTGCCAGCGGCGGGACCTATGAAAAACTGTTTTTT; j_gene: TRBJ1-4; d_gene: .; len: 12; v_gene: TRBV25-1; abundance: .
CDR3aa: CASSVLMNTEAFF; CDR3nt: TGTGCCAGCAGCGTTTTGATGAACACTGAAGCTTTCTTT; j_gene: TRBJ1-1; d_gene: .; len: 13; v_gene: TRBV9; abundance: .
CDR3aa: CASRQGSNGYTF; CDR3nt: TGCGCCAGTCGACAGGGCTCAAATGGCTACACCTTC; j_gene: TRBJ1-2; d_gene: TRBD1; len: 12; v_gene: TRBV4-1; abundance: .
CDR3aa: CASSQAGKEPQHF; CDR3nt: TGTGCCAGCAGCCAAGCAGGGAAAGAGCCCCAGCATTTT; j_gene: TRBJ1-5; d_gene: .; len: 13; v_gene: TRBV14; abundance: .
CDR3aa: CASSQGIYGYTF; CDR3nt: TGTGCCAGCAGCCAAGGAATCTATGGCTACACCTTC; j_gene: TRBJ1-2; d_gene: .; len: 12; v_gene: TRBV14; abundance: once
CDR3aa: CASSLGLMNTGELFF; CDR3nt: TGTGCCAGCAGTTTGGGACTGATGAACACCGGGGAGCTGTTTTTT; j_gene: TRBJ2-2; d_gene: .; len: 15; v_gene: TRBV27; abundance: .
CDR3aa: CASSSGNRNQPQHF; CDR3nt: TGTGCCAGCAGCTCAGGGAACCGCAATCAGCCCCAGCATTTT; j_gene: TRBJ1-5; d_gene: .; len: 14; v_gene: TRBV6-2/TRBV6-3; abundance: .
CDR3aa: CASSPNRVTGRYGYTF; CDR3nt: TGTGCCAGCAGCCCGAATAGAGTTACAGGGCGTTATGGCTACACCTTC; j_gene: TRBJ1-2; d_gene: .; len: 16; v_gene: TRBV11-3; abundance: .
CDR3aa: CASSPESYEQYF; CDR3nt: TGTGCCAGCAGCCCAGAATCCTACGAGCAGTACTTC; j_gene: TRBJ2-7; d_gene: .; len: 12; v_gene: TRBV7-9; abundance: .
CDR3aa: CASSLKGSSTGELFF; CDR3nt: TGTGCCAGCAGCTTAAAAGGGTCAAGCACCGGGGAGCTGTTTTTT; j_gene: TRBJ2-2; d_gene: .; len: 15; v_gene: TRBV7-3; abundance: .
CDR3aa: CASSVGSRDTGELFF; CDR3nt: TGTGCCAGCAGCGTAGGATCGAGGGATACCGGGGAGCTGTTTTTT; j_gene: TRBJ2-2; d_gene: .; len: 15; v_gene: TRBV9; abundance: .
CDR3aa: CASSLRLGNYNEQFF; CDR3nt: TGTGCCAGCAGCTTGAGACTAGGCAACTACAATGAGCAGTTCTTC; j_gene: TRBJ2-1; d_gene: .; len: 15; v_gene: TRBV7-9; abundance: .
CDR3aa: CASSVDRAGSGNTIYF; CDR3nt: TGTGCCAGCAGCGTAGATCGGGCGGGCTCTGGAAACACCATATATTTT; j_gene: TRBJ1-3; d_gene: .; len: 16; v_gene: TRBV9; abundance: .
CDR3aa: CASSLAGYEQYF; CDR3nt: TGTGCCAGCAGCTTAGCAGGATACGAGCAGTACTTC; j_gene: TRBJ2-7; d_gene: .; len: 12; v_gene: TRBV11-2; abundance: .
CDR3aa: CASSLSKEHEQYF; CDR3nt: TGTGCCAGCAGCTTGAGTAAGGAGCACGAGCAGTACTTC; j_gene: TRBJ2-7; d_gene: .; len: 13; v_gene: TRBV7-9; abundance: .
CDR3aa: CAISDGGLYQPQHF; CDR3nt: TGTGCCATCAGCGACGGAGGGTTATATCAGCCCCAGCATTTT; j_gene: TRBJ1-5; d_gene: .; len: 14; v_gene: TRBV10-3; abundance: .
CDR3aa: CASSYSGGAQPQHF; CDR3nt: TGTGCCAGCAGTTACTCGGGGGGAGCTCAGCCCCAGCATTTT; j_gene: TRBJ1-5; d_gene: .; len: 14; v_gene: TRBV6-5; abundance: .
CDR3aa: CASSEAPGDYGYTF; CDR3nt: TGTGCCAGCAGTGAAGCGCCGGGAGACTATGGCTACACCTTC; j_gene: TRBJ1-2; d_gene: .; len: 14; v_gene: TRBV6-1; abundance: .
CDR3aa: CASSTGGAVNEQFF; CDR3nt: TGTGCCAGCAGCACCGGGGGAGCGGTGAATGAGCAGTTCTTC; j_gene: TRBJ2-1; d_gene: .; len: 14; v_gene: TRBV21-1; abundance: .
CDR3aa: CASSPRGVAGGQTGELFF; CDR3nt: TGTGCCAGCAGCCCCAGGGGGGTAGCGGGGGGACAAACCGGGGAGCTGTTTTTT; j_gene: TRBJ2-2; d_gene: TRBD2; len: 18; v_gene: TRBV7-2; abundance: .
CDR3aa: CASSPPPGQGYYEQYF; CDR3nt: TGTGCCAGCAGCCCCCCCCCGGGACAGGGATACTACGAGCAGTACTTC; j_gene: TRBJ2-7; d_gene: TRBD1; len: 16; v_gene: TRBV11-2; abundance: .
CDR3aa: CASSPQKNTEAFF; CDR3nt: TGTGCCAGCTCACCTCAGAAGAACACTGAAGCTTTCTTT; j_gene: TRBJ1-1; d_gene: .; len: 13; v_gene: TRBV18; abundance: .
CDR3aa: CASSFTGGNYGYTF; CDR3nt: TGTGCCAGCAGCTTCACAGGGGGTAACTATGGCTACACCTTC; j_gene: TRBJ1-2; d_gene: TRBD1; len: 14; v_gene: TRBV7-8; abundance: .
CDR3aa: CASSFWQGRGNTEAFF; CDR3nt: TGTGCCAGCAGCTTCTGGCAGGGTAGGGGGAACACTGAAGCTTTCTTT; j_gene: TRBJ1-1; d_gene: .; len: 16; v_gene: TRBV7-8; abundance: .
CDR3aa: CSVGDGRDAFF; CDR3nt: TGCAGCGTTGGGGACGGACGCGACGCTTTCTTT; j_gene: TRBJ1-1; d_gene: .; len: 11; v_gene: TRBV29-1; abundance: .
CDR3aa: CASSLDLHSPLHF; CDR3nt: TGTGCCAGCAGTTTAGATTTACATTCACCCCTCCACTTT; j_gene: TRBJ1-6; d_gene: .; len: 13; v_gene: TRBV12-3/TRBV12-4; abundance: once
CDR3aa: CASRRGSSYNEQFF; CDR3nt: TGTGCCAGCAGACGAGGGAGCTCCTACAATGAGCAGTTCTTC; j_gene: TRBJ2-1; d_gene: .; len: 14; v_gene: TRBV27; abundance: .
CDR3aa: CASSLGTGEQFF; CDR3nt: TGTGCCAGCAGCTTAGGGACAGGTGAGCAGTTCTTC; j_gene: TRBJ2-1; d_gene: TRBD1; len: 12; v_gene: TRBV11-2; abundance: few
CDR3aa: CASTRPGREDTEAFF; CDR3nt: TGTGCCAGCACCCGACCGGGCAGGGAAGACACTGAAGCTTTCTTT; j_gene: TRBJ1-1; d_gene: .; len: 15; v_gene: TRBV2; abundance: .
CDR3aa: CASSLVRPSGNTIYF; CDR3nt: TGTGCCAGCAGCTTAGTAAGGCCCTCTGGAAACACCATATATTTT; j_gene: TRBJ1-3; d_gene: .; len: 15; v_gene: TRBV7-2; abundance: .
CDR3aa: CASSFGQNYGYTF; CDR3nt: TGTGCCAGCAGCTTTGGACAGAACTATGGCTACACCTTC; j_gene: TRBJ1-2; d_gene: .; len: 13; v_gene: TRBV11-1; abundance: .
CDR3aa: CASSPSGGPGNTIYF; CDR3nt: TGTGCCAGCAGCCCATCGGGAGGCCCTGGAAACACCATATATTTT; j_gene: TRBJ1-3; d_gene: .; len: 15; v_gene: TRBV4-2; abundance: .
CDR3aa: CASSDSGNLGYTF; CDR3nt: TGTGCCAGCAGTGACTCAGGCAACCTTGGCTACACCTTC; j_gene: TRBJ1-2; d_gene: .; len: 13; v_gene: TRBV2; abundance: .
CDR3aa: CASRNTGELFF; CDR3nt: TGTGCCAGCAGGAACACCGGGGAGCTGTTTTTT; j_gene: TRBJ2-2; d_gene: .; len: 11; v_gene: TRBV7-9; abundance: once
CDR3aa: CASSSLSPEAFF; CDR3nt: TGTGCCAGCAGCTCTCTTTCTCCTGAAGCTTTCTTT; j_gene: TRBJ1-1; d_gene: .; len: 12; v_gene: TRBV11-1; abundance: .
CDR3aa: CASSEQGALSGNTIYF; CDR3nt: TGTGCCAGCAGCGAACAGGGGGCGCTTTCTGGAAACACCATATATTTT; j_gene: TRBJ1-3; d_gene: TRBD1; len: 16; v_gene: TRBV7-8; abundance: .
CDR3aa: CASSSGGAAKNIQYF; CDR3nt: TGTGCCAGCAGTAGCGGGGGGGCAGCCAAAAACATTCAGTACTTC; j_gene: TRBJ2-4; d_gene: TRBD2; len: 15; v_gene: TRBV3-1/TRBV3-2; abundance: .
CDR3aa: CASDKDSYEQYF; CDR3nt: TGCGCCAGCGATAAGGACTCCTACGAGCAGTACTTC; j_gene: TRBJ2-7; d_gene: .; len: 12; v_gene: TRBV10-1; abundance: .
CDR3aa: CAISSGGGYNEQFF; CDR3nt: TGTGCCATCAGCAGCGGGGGGGGTTACAATGAGCAGTTCTTC; j_gene: TRBJ2-1; d_gene: TRBD2; len: 14; v_gene: TRBV10-3; abundance: .
CDR3aa: CASSAYRGPGNTIYF; CDR3nt: TGTGCCAGCAGTGCCTACAGGGGGCCTGGAAACACCATATATTTT; j_gene: TRBJ1-3; d_gene: TRBD1; len: 15; v_gene: TRBV6-2/TRBV6-3; abundance: .
CDR3aa: CASSEAGIAGGLRLETQYF; CDR3nt: TGTGCCAGCAGTGAAGCGGGAATAGCGGGGGGGCTTCGGTTAGAGACCCAGTACTTC; j_gene: TRBJ2-5; d_gene: TRBD2; len: 19; v_gene: TRBV6-1; abundance: .
CDR3aa: CASSEARVSYSNQPQHF; CDR3nt: TGTGCCAGCAGTGAGGCCAGGGTGAGTTATAGCAATCAGCCCCAGCATTTT; j_gene: TRBJ1-5; d_gene: .; len: 17; v_gene: TRBV2; abundance: once
CDR3aa: CAISEPKETQYF; CDR3nt: TGTGCCATCAGTGAGCCCAAGGAGACCCAGTACTTC; j_gene: TRBJ2-5; d_gene: .; len: 12; v_gene: TRBV10-3; abundance: .
CDR3aa: CASSQDFGNNQPQHF; CDR3nt: TGTGCCAGCAGCCAAGATTTCGGAAATAATCAGCCCCAGCATTTT; j_gene: TRBJ1-5; d_gene: .; len: 15; v_gene: TRBV3-1/TRBV3-2; abundance: .
CDR3aa: CATSKEVGELFF; CDR3nt: TGTGCCACCAGTAAGGAAGTGGGGGAGCTGTTTTTT; j_gene: TRBJ2-2; d_gene: .; len: 12; v_gene: TRBV15; abundance: .